A single sample gave rise to the 7 T cell receptor beta chains below, sequenced in a study of blood T cell repertoires in COVID-19. Repertoires were generated with immunoSEQ multiplex PCR, while TCRdb's copy carries only in-frame clones and drops some. The table records hundreds of thousands of clones, approximately 89% of them present only once. The material sequenced was PBMCs or T cells enriched from blood (not recorded which). The receptors shown here come from a woman aged 45-59 years who had been exposed to COVID-19.

As regards this clone: This same CDR3 is encoded by further DNA sequences in the sample. The chain recombines TRBV28 with TRBJ2-7; D is undetermined. Looked up from germline, CDR1 is MDHEN and CDR2 is SYDVKM. The CDR3 contains 11 residues. V dropped 5 bases and J dropped 1 base, with 3 bases sitting between them. The CDR3 spells CASSHSYEQYF. CDR3 DNA: TGTGCCAGCAGTCATTCCTACGAGCAGTACTTC. The full variable domain, with the rest looked up from reference TRBV28 and TRBJ2-7, is DVKVTQSSRYLVKRTGEKVFLECVQDMDHENMFWYRQDPGLGLRLIYFSYDVKMKEKGDIPEGYSVSREKKERFSLILESASTNQTSMYLCASSHSYEQYFGPGTRLTVT.

The V gene is TRBV30, the J gene TRBJ1-4; possible D gene TRBD1, 5 bases. The CDR3 has 16 residues. Trimming shortened V by 3 bases and J by 8 bases, and 22 bases separated the two germline ends. Germline V gene data show CDR1 as GTSNPN and CDR2 as SVGIG (reference sequence). CDR3 DNA: TGTGCCTGGAGGGACCCGGCAGGGAGGAGTCAAGAAAAACTGTTTTTT. It encodes CAWRDPAGRSQEKLFF.

The rearrangement joins TRBV5-5 to TRBJ1-3; D uncertain. V dropped 6 bases and J dropped 2 bases, with 12 bases sitting between them. Germline V CDR1 and CDR2: SGHKS, YYEKEE (reference sequence). The CDR3 contains 14 residues. For the CDR3, the DNA is TGTGCCAGCAAGCGGGAAGTTCCTGGAAACACCATATATTTT. The encoded protein is CASKREVPGNTIYF.

The chain combines TRBV27 with TRBJ2-2, with 9 bases that match TRBD1. CDR3 length: 14 amino acids. Germline V gene data show CDR1 as MNHEY and CDR2 as SMNVEV (reference sequence). The V and J ends lost 4 bases and 4 bases, in that order; junction bases with no gene match: 1. DNA of the CDR3: TGTGCCAGCAGTTCGACAGGGGGCACCGGGGAGCTGTTTTTT. This encodes CASSSTGGTGELFF.

This clone was counted once. This chain links TRBV7-9 with TRBJ2-5, with a weak D call TRBD1 (6 bases). Trimming pared 2 bases from V and 4 bases from J, leaving 14 bases between. The CDR3 extends over 15 amino acids. CDR1 and CDR2 (germline): SEHNR, FQNEAQ (reference sequence). The CDR3 sequence: CASSLFGVRGETQYF. CDR3 sequence (DNA): TGTGCCAGCAGCTTATTTGGGGTCAGGGGAGAGACCCAGTACTTC.

The chain is built from TRBV6-5 and TRBJ2-2; D might be TRBD1 (6 bases). This CDR3 comprises 14 residues. Germline V gene data show CDR1 as MNHEY and CDR2 as SVGAGI. Deletions cut 6 bases from V and 1 base from J, with 9 bases between. CDR3 protein: CASSRDMNTGELFF. The CDR3 DNA reads as TGTGCCAGCAGCCGGGACATGAACACCGGGGAGCTGTTTTTT.

V gene TRBV5-1 combines with J gene TRBJ2-2; 9 bases are shared with TRBD1. Unmatched junction bases numbered 7, after V lost 3 bases and J lost 4 bases. The CDR3 consists of 16 residues. From germline, CDR1 is SGHRS and CDR2 YFSETQ. CDR3 protein: CASSWTGTGFTGELFF. Here the CDR3 DNA reads TGCGCCAGCAGCTGGACCGGGACAGGGTTCACCGGGGAGCTGTTTTTT.